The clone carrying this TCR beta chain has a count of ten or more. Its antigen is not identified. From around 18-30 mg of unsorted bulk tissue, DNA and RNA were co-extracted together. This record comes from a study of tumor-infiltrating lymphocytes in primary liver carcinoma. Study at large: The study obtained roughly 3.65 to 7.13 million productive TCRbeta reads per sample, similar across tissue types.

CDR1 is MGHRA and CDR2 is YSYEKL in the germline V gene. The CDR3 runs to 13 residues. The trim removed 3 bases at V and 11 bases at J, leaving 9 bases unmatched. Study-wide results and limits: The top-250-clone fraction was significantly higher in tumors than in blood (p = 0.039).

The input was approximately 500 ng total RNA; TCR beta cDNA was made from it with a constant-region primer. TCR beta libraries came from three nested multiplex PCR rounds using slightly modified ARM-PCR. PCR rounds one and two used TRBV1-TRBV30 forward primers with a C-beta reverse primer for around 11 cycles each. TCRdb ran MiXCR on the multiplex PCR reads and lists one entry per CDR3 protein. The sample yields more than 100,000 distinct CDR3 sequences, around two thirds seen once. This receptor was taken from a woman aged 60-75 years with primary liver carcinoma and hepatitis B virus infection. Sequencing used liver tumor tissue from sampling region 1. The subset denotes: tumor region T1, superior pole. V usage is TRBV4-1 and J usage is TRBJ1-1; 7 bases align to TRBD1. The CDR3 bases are TGCGCCAGCAGCCACCCCGTGACAGGGTTTGCTTTCTTT. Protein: CASSHPVTGFAFF.